The rows below give T cell receptor beta chains drawn from one sample of a study of T cells in tumors after PD-1 blockade. The method was immunoSEQ multiplex PCR; TCRdb's version includes in-frame clones alone and lacks a portion of them. In the table there are roughly 6,100 clones, almost 70% of which are singletons. Sample: tumor tissue, taken before anti-PD-1 treatment. These receptors were obtained from a human donor with basal cell carcinoma. CDR3s include the opening cysteine and the closing phenylalanine or tryptophan. Each record gives: CDR3 length, V gene, J gene, clone size, D gene, CDR3 protein, CDR3 DNA. The D gene is left open where the match is weak. Some rows have no size entry. The others give once, few or many, or a class for an expanded clone.

len: 15
v_gene: TRBV6-5
j_gene: TRBJ1-4
abundance: -
d_gene: -
CDR3aa: CASRIQGGVGEKLFF
CDR3nt: TGTGCCAGCAGGATACAGGGTGGGGTCGGAGAAAAACTGTTTTTT

len: 15
v_gene: TRBV4-1
j_gene: TRBJ1-4
abundance: -
d_gene: -
CDR3aa: CASPTPVTTNEKLFF
CDR3nt: TGCGCCAGCCCGACACCCGTCACAACTAATGAAAAACTGTTTTTT

len: 15
v_gene: TRBV3-1/TRBV3-2
j_gene: TRBJ2-2
abundance: -
d_gene: -
CDR3aa: CASSQGNALGGELFF
CDR3nt: TGTGCCAGCAGCCAAGGGAATGCTTTGGGCGGGGAGCTGTTTTTT

len: 11
v_gene: TRBV29-1
j_gene: TRBJ1-1
abundance: -
d_gene: -
CDR3aa: CSVWGEAEAFF
CDR3nt: TGCAGCGTTTGGGGTGAGGCTGAAGCTTTCTTT

len: 14
v_gene: TRBV30
j_gene: TRBJ1-1
abundance: -
d_gene: TRBD1
CDR3aa: CAFRRGRGNTEAFF
CDR3nt: TGTGCCTTCAGGAGGGGGCGAGGGAACACTGAAGCTTTCTTT

len: 15
v_gene: TRBV30
j_gene: TRBJ1-4
abundance: few
d_gene: TRBD1
CDR3aa: CAWSVENRGGEKLFF
CDR3nt: TGTGCCTGGAGTGTGGAGAACAGGGGGGGAGAAAAACTGTTTTTT

len: 17
v_gene: TRBV23-1
j_gene: TRBJ1-1
abundance: -
d_gene: TRBD1
CDR3aa: CASSRDRGQGKNTEAFF
CDR3nt: TGCGCCAGCAGTCGGGACAGGGGGCAGGGGAAGAACACTGAAGCTTTCTTT

len: 19
v_gene: TRBV7-2
j_gene: TRBJ1-6
abundance: -
d_gene: -
CDR3aa: CASSLSGGRGFSYNSPLHF
CDR3nt: TGTGCCAGCAGCTTAAGCGGGGGCAGGGGTTTCTCCTATAATTCACCCCTCCACTTT

len: 14
v_gene: TRBV30
j_gene: TRBJ2-7
abundance: -
d_gene: -
CDR3aa: CAWSAGALSYEQYF
CDR3nt: TGTGCCTGGAGTGCCGGGGCGCTATCCTACGAGCAGTACTTC

len: 14
v_gene: TRBV6-6
j_gene: TRBJ1-5
abundance: -
d_gene: -
CDR3aa: CASSYAGGNQPQHF
CDR3nt: TGTGCCAGCAGTTACGCAGGGGGCAATCAGCCCCAGCATTTT

len: 13
v_gene: TRBV6-5
j_gene: TRBJ1-5
abundance: -
d_gene: -
CDR3aa: CASSDSFDQPQHF
CDR3nt: TGTGCCAGCAGTGACTCCTTCGATCAGCCCCAGCATTTT

len: 17
v_gene: TRBV4-1
j_gene: TRBJ1-4
abundance: -
d_gene: -
CDR3aa: CASSQDSSGATNEKLFF
CDR3nt: TGCGCCAGCAGCCAAGACTCCTCTGGGGCAACTAATGAAAAACTGTTTTTT

len: 14
v_gene: TRBV6-5
j_gene: TRBJ2-7
abundance: -
d_gene: TRBD2
CDR3aa: CASRTSGGSYEQYF
CDR3nt: TGTGCCAGCAGGACTAGCGGGGGCTCCTACGAGCAGTACTTC

len: 18
v_gene: TRBV27
j_gene: TRBJ1-1
abundance: few
d_gene: TRBD1
CDR3aa: CASSHHNPGGRMNTEAFF
CDR3nt: TGTGCCAGCAGCCATCACAACCCAGGGGGAAGAATGAACACTGAAGCTTTCTTT

len: 15
v_gene: TRBV7-3
j_gene: TRBJ2-3
abundance: -
d_gene: TRBD2
CDR3aa: CASSSTSRSTDTQYF
CDR3nt: TGTGCCAGCAGCTCGACTAGCCGTAGCACAGATACGCAGTATTTT

len: 15
v_gene: TRBV7-9
j_gene: TRBJ1-1
abundance: -
d_gene: -
CDR3aa: CASSFRDPEGTEAFF
CDR3nt: TGTGCCAGCAGCTTCCGGGACCCGGAGGGCACTGAAGCTTTCTTT

len: 15
v_gene: TRBV18
j_gene: TRBJ2-1
abundance: -
d_gene: -
CDR3aa: CASSPAGYSYNEQFF
CDR3nt: TGTGCCAGCTCACCGGCGGGGTACTCCTACAATGAGCAGTTCTTC

len: 15
v_gene: TRBV3-1/TRBV3-2
j_gene: TRBJ2-1
abundance: -
d_gene: TRBD2
CDR3aa: CASSQVGPSGDYAFF
CDR3nt: TGTGCCAGCAGCCAAGTCGGGCCTAGCGGGGATTATGCGTTCTTC

len: 15
v_gene: TRBV2
j_gene: TRBJ2-7
abundance: -
d_gene: -
CDR3aa: CASSDTLASSYEQYF
CDR3nt: TGTGCCAGCAGTGATACTCTAGCCTCCTCCTACGAGCAGTACTTC

len: 13
v_gene: TRBV2
j_gene: TRBJ2-7
abundance: -
d_gene: -
CDR3aa: CASRGSGYYEQYF
CDR3nt: TGTGCCAGCAGGGGGTCAGGGTACTACGAGCAGTACTTC

len: 15
v_gene: TRBV14
j_gene: TRBJ1-6
abundance: once
d_gene: -
CDR3aa: CASSQTDSSNSPLHF
CDR3nt: TGTGCCAGCAGCCAAACAGACAGCTCCAATTCACCCCTCCACTTT

len: 15
v_gene: TRBV5-8
j_gene: TRBJ2-1
abundance: -
d_gene: TRBD1
CDR3aa: CASSSGTASYNEQFF
CDR3nt: TGTGCCAGCAGCTCCGGGACAGCTTCCTACAATGAGCAGTTCTTC

len: 15
v_gene: TRBV5-4
j_gene: TRBJ1-2
abundance: -
d_gene: TRBD1
CDR3aa: CASSFLQGAKAGYTF
CDR3nt: TGTGCCAGCAGCTTCCTACAGGGGGCGAAAGCTGGCTACACCTTC

len: 16
v_gene: TRBV20-1
j_gene: TRBJ2-3
abundance: -
d_gene: TRBD2
CDR3aa: CSASVPSGGYTDTQYF
CDR3nt: TGCAGTGCTAGTGTCCCTAGCGGGGGTTACACAGATACGCAGTATTTT

len: 15
v_gene: TRBV19
j_gene: TRBJ2-3
abundance: -
d_gene: -
CDR3aa: CASSISGAGADTQYF
CDR3nt: TGTGCCAGTAGTATAAGTGGGGCAGGGGCAGATACGCAGTATTTT

len: 11
v_gene: TRBV12-3/TRBV12-4
j_gene: TRBJ1-2
abundance: medium-sized
d_gene: TRBD1
CDR3aa: CASSRTGDYTF
CDR3nt: TGTGCCAGCAGTAGAACAGGGGACTACACCTTC

len: 14
v_gene: TRBV6-5
j_gene: TRBJ2-3
abundance: -
d_gene: -
CDR3aa: CASSYGGEVDTQYF
CDR3nt: TGTGCCAGCAGTTACGGTGGGGAAGTAGATACGCAGTATTTT

len: 15
v_gene: TRBV28
j_gene: TRBJ2-6
abundance: once
d_gene: TRBD2
CDR3aa: CASSRGTLWANVLTF
CDR3nt: TGTGCCAGCTCGCGGGGGACCTTGTGGGCCAACGTCCTGACTTTC

len: 13
v_gene: TRBV30
j_gene: TRBJ2-7
abundance: -
d_gene: -
CDR3aa: CAWSGTAISAQYF
CDR3nt: TGTGCCTGGAGTGGGACGGCTATTTCGGCGCAGTACTTC

len: 13
v_gene: TRBV29-1
j_gene: TRBJ1-3
abundance: -
d_gene: TRBD1
CDR3aa: CSVDDRVGNTIYF
CDR3nt: TGCAGCGTTGACGACAGGGTCGGTAACACCATATATTTT

len: 14
v_gene: TRBV6-5
j_gene: TRBJ1-1
abundance: -
d_gene: -
CDR3aa: CASRFLDFNTEAFF
CDR3nt: TGTGCCAGCAGATTTTTGGATTTTAACACTGAAGCTTTCTTT

len: 12
v_gene: TRBV29-1
j_gene: TRBJ1-1
abundance: -
d_gene: -
CDR3aa: CSVGTEGTEAFF
CDR3nt: TGCAGCGTTGGGACCGAGGGGACTGAAGCTTTCTTT

len: 13
v_gene: TRBV7-6
j_gene: TRBJ2-1
abundance: few
d_gene: -
CDR3aa: CASSLRLYNEQFF
CDR3nt: TGTGCCAGCAGCTTACGGCTCTACAATGAGCAGTTCTTC

len: 15
v_gene: TRBV7-9
j_gene: TRBJ2-5
abundance: -
d_gene: -
CDR3aa: CASSLPGRAEETQYF
CDR3nt: TGTGCCAGCAGCTTACCCGGCAGGGCCGAAGAGACCCAGTACTTC